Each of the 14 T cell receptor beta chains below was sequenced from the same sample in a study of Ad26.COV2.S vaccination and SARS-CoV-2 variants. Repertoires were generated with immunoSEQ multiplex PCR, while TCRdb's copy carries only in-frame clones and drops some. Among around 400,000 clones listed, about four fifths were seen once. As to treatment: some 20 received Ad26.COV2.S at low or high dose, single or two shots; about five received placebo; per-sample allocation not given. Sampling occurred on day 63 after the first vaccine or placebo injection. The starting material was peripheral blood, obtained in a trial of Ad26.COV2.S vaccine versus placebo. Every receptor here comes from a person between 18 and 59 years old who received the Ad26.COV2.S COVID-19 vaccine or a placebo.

CDR3 bases: TGCGCCAGCAGCCCCGACTTGAACACTGAAGCTTTCTTT. Protein: CASSPDLNTEAFF. The J gene is TRBJ1-1, the V gene TRBV5-1; no clear D gene. This CDR3 spans 13 amino acids. Trimming shortened V by 4 bases and J by 0 bases, and 7 bases separated the two germline ends. CDR1 and CDR2 from the germline V gene are SGHRS and YFSETQ.

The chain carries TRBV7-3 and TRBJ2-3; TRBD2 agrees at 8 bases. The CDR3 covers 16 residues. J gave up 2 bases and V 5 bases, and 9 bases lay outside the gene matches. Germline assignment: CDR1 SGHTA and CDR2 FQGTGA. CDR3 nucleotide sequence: TGTGCCAGCAGCCAGGCCGGGGGGGCCTTCACAGATACGCAGTATTTT. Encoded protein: CASSQAGGAFTDTQYF.

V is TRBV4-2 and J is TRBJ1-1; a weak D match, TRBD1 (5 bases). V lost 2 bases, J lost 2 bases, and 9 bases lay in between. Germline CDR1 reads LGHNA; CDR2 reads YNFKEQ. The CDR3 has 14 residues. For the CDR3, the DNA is TGTGCCAGCAGCCAATTAGGGGTAAACACTGAAGCTTTCTTT. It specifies CASSQLGVNTEAFF.

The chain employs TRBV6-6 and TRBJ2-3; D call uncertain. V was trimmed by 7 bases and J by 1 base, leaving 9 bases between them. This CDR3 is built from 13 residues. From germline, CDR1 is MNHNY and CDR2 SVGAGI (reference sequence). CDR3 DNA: TGTGCCAGCATCCCCAGCGGCACAGATACGCAGTATTTT. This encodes CASIPSGTDTQYF.

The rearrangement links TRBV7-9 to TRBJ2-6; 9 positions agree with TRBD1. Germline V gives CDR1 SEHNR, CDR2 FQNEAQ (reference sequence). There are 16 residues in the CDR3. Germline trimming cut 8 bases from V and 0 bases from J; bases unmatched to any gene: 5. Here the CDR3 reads CASGQGRNSGANVLTF. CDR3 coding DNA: TGTGCCAGCGGACAGGGGCGGAACTCTGGGGCCAACGTCCTGACTTTC.

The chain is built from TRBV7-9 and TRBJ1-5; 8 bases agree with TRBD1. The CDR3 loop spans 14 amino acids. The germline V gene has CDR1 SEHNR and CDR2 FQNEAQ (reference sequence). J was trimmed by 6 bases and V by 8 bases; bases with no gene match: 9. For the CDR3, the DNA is TGTGCCAGCGCCCCTGGACAGGGCCTTCAGCCCCAGCATTTT. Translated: CASAPGQGLQPQHF.

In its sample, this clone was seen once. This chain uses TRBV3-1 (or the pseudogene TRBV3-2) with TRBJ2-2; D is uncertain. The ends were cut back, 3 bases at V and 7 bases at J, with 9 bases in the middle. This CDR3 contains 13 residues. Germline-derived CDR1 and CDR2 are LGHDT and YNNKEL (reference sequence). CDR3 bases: TGTGCCAGCAGCCAGTTAGTTGGCGGGGAGCTGTTTTTT. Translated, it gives CASSQLVGGELFF.

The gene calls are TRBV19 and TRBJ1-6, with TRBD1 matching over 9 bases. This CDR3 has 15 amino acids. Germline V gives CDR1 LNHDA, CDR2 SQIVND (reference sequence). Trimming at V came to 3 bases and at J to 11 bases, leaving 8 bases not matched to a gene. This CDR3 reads CASSIMDRGRAPLHF. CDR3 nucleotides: TGTGCCAGTAGTATTATGGACAGGGGAAGGGCACCCCTCCACTTT.

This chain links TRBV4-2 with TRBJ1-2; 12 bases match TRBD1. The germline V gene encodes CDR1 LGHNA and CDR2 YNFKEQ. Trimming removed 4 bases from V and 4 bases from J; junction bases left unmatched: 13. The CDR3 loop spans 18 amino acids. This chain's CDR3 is CASSPLAGQGARGYGYTF. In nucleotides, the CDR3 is TGTGCCAGCAGCCCACTTGCGGGACAGGGGGCGAGGGGCTATGGCTACACCTTC.

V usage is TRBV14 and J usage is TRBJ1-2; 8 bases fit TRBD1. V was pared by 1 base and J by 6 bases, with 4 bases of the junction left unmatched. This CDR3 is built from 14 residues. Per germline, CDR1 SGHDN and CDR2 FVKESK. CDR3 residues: CASSQASGGDGYTF. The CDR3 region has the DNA TGTGCCAGCAGCCAAGCCTCAGGGGGCGATGGCTACACCTTC.

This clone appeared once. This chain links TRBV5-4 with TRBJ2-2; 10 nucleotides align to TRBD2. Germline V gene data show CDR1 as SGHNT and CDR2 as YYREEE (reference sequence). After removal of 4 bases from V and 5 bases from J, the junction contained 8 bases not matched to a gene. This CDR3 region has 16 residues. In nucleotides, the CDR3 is TGTGCCAGCAGCAAGAGCGGGGGGGCGTTGACCGGGGAGCTGTTTTTT. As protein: CASSKSGGALTGELFF.

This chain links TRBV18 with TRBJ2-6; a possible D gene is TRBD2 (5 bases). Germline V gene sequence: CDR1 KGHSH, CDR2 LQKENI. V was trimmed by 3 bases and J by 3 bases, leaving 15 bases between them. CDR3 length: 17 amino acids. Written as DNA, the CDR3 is TGTGCCAGCTCACCTCCGGAGGTAACACTTGGGGCCAACGTCCTGACTTTC. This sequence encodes CASSPPEVTLGANVLTF.

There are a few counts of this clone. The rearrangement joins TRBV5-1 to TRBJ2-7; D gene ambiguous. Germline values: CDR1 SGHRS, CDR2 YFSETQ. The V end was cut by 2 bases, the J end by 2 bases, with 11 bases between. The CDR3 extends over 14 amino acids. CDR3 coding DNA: TGCGCCAGCAGCTTTTCTAGGAGTGCCTACGAGCAGTACTTC. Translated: CASSFSRSAYEQYF.

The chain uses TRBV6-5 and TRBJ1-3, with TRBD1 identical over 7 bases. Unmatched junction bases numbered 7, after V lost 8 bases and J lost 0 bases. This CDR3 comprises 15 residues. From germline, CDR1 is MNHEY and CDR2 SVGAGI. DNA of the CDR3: TGTGCCAGCTTACCGGACAGGTACTCTGGAAACACCATATATTTT. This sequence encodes CASLPDRYSGNTIYF.